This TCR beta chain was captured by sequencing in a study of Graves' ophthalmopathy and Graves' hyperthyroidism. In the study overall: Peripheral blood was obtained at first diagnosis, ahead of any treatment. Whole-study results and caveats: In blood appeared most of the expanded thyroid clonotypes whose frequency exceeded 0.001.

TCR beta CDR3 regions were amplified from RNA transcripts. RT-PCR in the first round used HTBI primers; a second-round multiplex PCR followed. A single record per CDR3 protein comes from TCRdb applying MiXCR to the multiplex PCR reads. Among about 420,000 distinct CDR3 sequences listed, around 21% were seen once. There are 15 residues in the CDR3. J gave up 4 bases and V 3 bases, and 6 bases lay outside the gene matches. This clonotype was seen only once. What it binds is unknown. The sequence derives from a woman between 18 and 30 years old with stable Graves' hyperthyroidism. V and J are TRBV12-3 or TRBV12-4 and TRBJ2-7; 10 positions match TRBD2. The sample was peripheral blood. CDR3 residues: CASSFPGAGGYEQYF. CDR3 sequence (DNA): TGTGCCAGCAGTTTCCCGGGAGCGGGGGGGTACGAGCAGTACTTC.